Described below is a single TCR beta chain sequence and its context. Germline CDR1 SGHKS, CDR2 YYEKEE (reference sequence). The CDR3 length is 14 residues. Germline trimming cut 4 bases from V and 2 bases from J; bases unmatched to any gene: 4. This entry comes from a study of blood T cell repertoires in COVID-19. Study context: Samples taken during acute and convalescent COVID-19 were collected in the United States, Italy and Spain. In each case, the material was cDNA or gDNA derived from T cells, B-cell-depleted T cells, or PBMCs.

As handled by the study authors: Amplification with reference gene primers provided the estimates of nucleated cell counts. Profiled with immunoSEQ multiplex PCR; TCRdb holds only in-frame clones, not every one. From that table come the V and J calls and clone size; the DNA was used to work out D and trimming. Of 70,000 to 100,000 clones listed, about 90% are singletons. The source is a woman aged 65 to 85 with acute or convalescent COVID-19. The material sequenced was peripheral blood. The chain is built from TRBV5-5 and TRBJ1-1; 8 positions match TRBD1. For the CDR3, the DNA is TGTGCCAGCAGCGTAACAGGGGGAAACACTGAAGCTTTCTTT. Translated: CASSVTGGNTEAFF.